This TCR beta chain was sequenced in a study of identical twins. One entry per CDR3 protein, called by TCRdb with MiXCR from the 5' RACE reads. The repertoire has approximately 260,000 distinct CDR3 sequences, approximately 8.6% of them found once; the top ten carry less than 4%. From germline, CDR1 is MNHEY and CDR2 SVGEGT. This CDR3 region has 14 residues. Deletions cut 0 bases from V and 1 base from J, with 6 bases between. This sample also belongs to another study, concerning yellow fever vaccine responses in identical twins.

This chain links TRBV6-2 or TRBV6-3 with TRBJ2-5, with D unresolved. The sequence derives from a woman aged 18-35 years in good health. Material: CD8+ T cells sorted from blood. The CDR3 is CASSYSTAQETQYF. Here the CDR3 DNA reads TGTGCCAGCAGTTACTCAACGGCCCAAGAGACCCAGTACTTC.